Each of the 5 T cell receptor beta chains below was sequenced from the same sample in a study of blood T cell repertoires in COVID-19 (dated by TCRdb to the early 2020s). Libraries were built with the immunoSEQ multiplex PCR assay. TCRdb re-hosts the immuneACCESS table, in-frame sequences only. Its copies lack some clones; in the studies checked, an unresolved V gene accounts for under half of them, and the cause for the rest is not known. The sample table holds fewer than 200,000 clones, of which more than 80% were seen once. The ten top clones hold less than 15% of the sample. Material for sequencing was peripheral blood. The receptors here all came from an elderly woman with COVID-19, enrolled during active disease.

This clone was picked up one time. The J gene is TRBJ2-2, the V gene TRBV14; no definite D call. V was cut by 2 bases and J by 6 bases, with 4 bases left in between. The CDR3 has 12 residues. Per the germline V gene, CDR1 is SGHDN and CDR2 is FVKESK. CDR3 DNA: TGTGCCAGCAGCCAATGGCCCGGGGAGCTGTTTTTT. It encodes CASSQWPGELFF.

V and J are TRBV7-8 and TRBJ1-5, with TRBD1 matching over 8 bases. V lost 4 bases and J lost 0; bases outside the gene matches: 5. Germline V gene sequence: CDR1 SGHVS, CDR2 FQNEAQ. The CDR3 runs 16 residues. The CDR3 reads CASSSDRGYSNQPQHF. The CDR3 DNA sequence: TGTGCCAGCAGCTCCGACAGGGGTTATAGCAATCAGCCCCAGCATTTT.

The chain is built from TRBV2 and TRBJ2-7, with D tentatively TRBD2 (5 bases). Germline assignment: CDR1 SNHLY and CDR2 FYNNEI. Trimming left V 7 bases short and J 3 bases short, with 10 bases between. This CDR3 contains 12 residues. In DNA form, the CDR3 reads TGTGCCAGCAAGGCAGGAGGCTACGAGCAGTACTTC. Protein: CASKAGGYEQYF.

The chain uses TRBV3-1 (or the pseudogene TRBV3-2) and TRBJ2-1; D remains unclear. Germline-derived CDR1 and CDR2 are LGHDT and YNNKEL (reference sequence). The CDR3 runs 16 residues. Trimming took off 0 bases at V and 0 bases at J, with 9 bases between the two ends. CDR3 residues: CASSQDLGDSYNEQFF. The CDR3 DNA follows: TGTGCCAGCAGCCAAGATCTGGGCGACTCCTACAATGAGCAGTTCTTC.

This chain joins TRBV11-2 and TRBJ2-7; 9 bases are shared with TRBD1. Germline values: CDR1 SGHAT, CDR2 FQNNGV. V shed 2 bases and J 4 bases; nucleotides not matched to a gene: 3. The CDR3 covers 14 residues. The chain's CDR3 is CASSLPGQGYEQYF. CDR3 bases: TGTGCCAGCAGCTTACCGGGACAGGGATACGAGCAGTACTTC. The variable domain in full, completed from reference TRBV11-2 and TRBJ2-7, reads EAGVAQSPRYKIIEKRQSVAFWCNPISGHATLYWYQQILGQGPKLLIQFQNNGVVDDSQLPKDRFSAERLKGVDSTLKIQPAKLEDSAVYLCASSLPGQGYEQYFGPGTRLTVT.